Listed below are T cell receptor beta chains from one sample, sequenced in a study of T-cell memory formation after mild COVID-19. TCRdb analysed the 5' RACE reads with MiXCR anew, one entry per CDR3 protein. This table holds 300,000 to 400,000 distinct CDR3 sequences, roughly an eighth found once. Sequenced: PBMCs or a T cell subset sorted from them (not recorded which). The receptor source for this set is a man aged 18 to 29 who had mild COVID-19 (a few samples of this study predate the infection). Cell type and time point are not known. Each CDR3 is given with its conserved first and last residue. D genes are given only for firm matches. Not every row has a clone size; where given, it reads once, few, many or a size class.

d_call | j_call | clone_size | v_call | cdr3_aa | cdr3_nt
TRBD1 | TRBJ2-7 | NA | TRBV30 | CAWTTGDEQYF | TGTGCCTGGACTACAGGGGACGAGCAGTACTTC
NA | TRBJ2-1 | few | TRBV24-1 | CATSDEGEVLNEQFF | TGTGCCACCAGTGACGAGGGGGAAGTCCTCAATGAGCAGTTCTTC
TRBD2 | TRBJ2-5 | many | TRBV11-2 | CASSLIPAGASQETQYF | TGTGCCAGCAGCTTAATCCCAGCGGGGGCCTCTCAAGAGACCCAGTACTTC
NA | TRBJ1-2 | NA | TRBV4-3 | CASSQDSVPRRYTF | TGCGCCAGCAGCCAAGATTCGGTCCCCCGGCGCTACACCTTC
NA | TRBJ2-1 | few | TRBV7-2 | CASSLVWNEQFF | TGTGCCAGCAGCTTAGTGTGGAATGAGCAGTTCTTC
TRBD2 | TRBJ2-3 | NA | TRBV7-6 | CASSSLAGGQDTQYF | TGTGCCAGCAGCTCTCTAGCGGGGGGGCAAGATACGCAGTATTTT
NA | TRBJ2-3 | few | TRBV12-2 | CASRRWGGPSTDTQYF | TGTGCAAGTCGCCGCTGGGGGGGGCCGAGCACAGATACGCAGTATTTT
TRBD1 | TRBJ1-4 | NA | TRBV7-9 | CASSYPTGGSEKLFF | TGTGCCAGCAGCTACCCCACAGGGGGCTCTGAAAAACTGTTTTTT
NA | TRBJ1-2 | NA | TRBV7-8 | CASTHSRATRGYGYTF | TGTGCCAGCACGCACTCGAGGGCGACGAGGGGGTATGGCTACACCTTC
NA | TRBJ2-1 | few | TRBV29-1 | CSVGAGSGNEQFF | TGCAGCGTTGGTGCCGGCAGTGGCAATGAGCAGTTCTTC
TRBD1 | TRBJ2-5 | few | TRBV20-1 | CSARDPRGRETQYF | TGCAGTGCTAGAGATCCCAGGGGGCGTGAGACCCAGTACTTC
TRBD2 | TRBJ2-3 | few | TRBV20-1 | CSARAPSGESTDTQYF | TGCAGTGCTAGAGCGCCTAGCGGGGAGAGCACAGATACGCAGTATTTT
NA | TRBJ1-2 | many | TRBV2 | CASSAQGYGYTF | TGTGCCAGCAGTGCCCAGGGCTATGGCTACACCTTC
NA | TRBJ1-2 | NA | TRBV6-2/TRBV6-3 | CASSTTRVQGEPNYGYTF | TGTGCCAGCAGCACCACCCGGGTGCAGGGCGAACCGAACTATGGCTACACCTTC
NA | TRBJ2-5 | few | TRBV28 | CASSLGSGTLQETQYF | TGTGCCAGCAGTTTAGGCTCCGGGACACTTCAAGAGACCCAGTACTTC
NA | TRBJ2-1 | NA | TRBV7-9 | CASSSSRQYSYNEQFF | TGTGCCAGCAGCTCCTCACGACAGTACTCCTACAATGAGCAGTTCTTC
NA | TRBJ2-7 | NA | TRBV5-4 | CASSLERADYEQYF | TGTGCCAGCAGCCTAGAGCGGGCCGATTACGAGCAGTACTTC
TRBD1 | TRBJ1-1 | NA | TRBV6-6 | CAIPDRGLNTEAFF | TGTGCCATCCCGGACAGGGGATTAAACACTGAAGCTTTCTTT
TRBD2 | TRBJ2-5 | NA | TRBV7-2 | CASSLRTRRRETQYF | TGTGCCAGCAGCCTCCGGACTAGGAGACGGGAGACCCAGTACTTC
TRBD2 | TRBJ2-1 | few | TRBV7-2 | CASSRTSGPYNEQFF | TGTGCCAGCAGCAGGACTAGCGGGCCTTACAATGAGCAGTTCTTC
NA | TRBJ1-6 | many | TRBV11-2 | CASSLRRSSYNSPLHF | TGTGCCAGCAGCCTCAGGCGGAGCTCCTATAATTCACCCCTCCACTTT
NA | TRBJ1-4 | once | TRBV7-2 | CASSFSRGNEKLFF | TGTGCCAGCAGCTTTTCTCGGGGTAATGAAAAACTGTTTTTT
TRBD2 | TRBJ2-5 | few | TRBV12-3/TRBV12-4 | CASSSGGQETQYF | TGTGCCAGCAGTTCGGGGGGCCAAGAGACCCAGTACTTC
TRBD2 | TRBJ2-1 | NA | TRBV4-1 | CASSQDGLDYNEQFF | TGCGCCAGCAGCCAAGACGGACTAGACTACAATGAGCAGTTCTTC
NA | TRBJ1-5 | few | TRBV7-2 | CASSSKVGQPQHF | TGTGCCAGCAGTTCAAAGGTGGGACAGCCCCAGCATTTT
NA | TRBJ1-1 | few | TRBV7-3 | CASSLSSNRGTEAFF | TGTGCCAGCAGCTTATCCTCGAACCGTGGCACTGAAGCTTTCTTT
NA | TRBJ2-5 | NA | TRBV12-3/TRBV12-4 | CASSPSSFPQETQYF | TGTGCCAGCAGCCCTTCCAGCTTCCCCCAAGAGACCCAGTACTTC
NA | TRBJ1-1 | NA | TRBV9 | CASSVEFRSPDTEAFF | TGTGCCAGCAGCGTAGAATTCCGTAGTCCGGACACTGAAGCTTTCTTT
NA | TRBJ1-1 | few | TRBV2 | CASSGTWNRNTEAFF | TGTGCCAGCAGTGGAACCTGGAACAGAAACACTGAAGCTTTCTTT
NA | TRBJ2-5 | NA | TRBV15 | CATSRASGLEETQYF | TGTGCCACCAGCAGAGCCTCAGGGCTCGAAGAGACCCAGTACTTC
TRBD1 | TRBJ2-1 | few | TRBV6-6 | CASSPGQGGFNEQFF | TGTGCCAGCAGCCCAGGACAGGGGGGGTTCAATGAGCAGTTCTTC
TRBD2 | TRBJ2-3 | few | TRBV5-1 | CASSAGLATVDTQYF | TGCGCCAGCAGCGCGGGACTAGCGACCGTAGATACGCAGTATTTT
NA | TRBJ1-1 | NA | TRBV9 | CASSPGHITEAFF | TGTGCCAGCAGCCCGGGACATATCACTGAAGCTTTCTTT
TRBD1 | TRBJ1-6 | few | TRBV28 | CASSLSKSDRGPYNSPLHF | TGTGCCAGCAGTTTATCCAAGAGCGACAGGGGGCCTTATAATTCACCCCTCCACTTT
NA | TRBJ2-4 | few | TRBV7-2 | CASSLGQVDIQYF | TGTGCCAGCAGCTTAGGACAGGTTGACATTCAGTACTTC
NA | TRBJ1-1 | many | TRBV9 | CASTPAVNTEAFF | TGTGCCAGCACCCCGGCAGTGAACACTGAAGCTTTCTTT
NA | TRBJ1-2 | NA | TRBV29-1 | CSVAFRARGDYGYTF | TGCAGCGTTGCCTTCCGGGCCCGGGGCGACTATGGCTACACCTTC
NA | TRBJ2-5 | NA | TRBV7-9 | CASSPNTGETQYF | TGTGCCAGCAGCCCCAATACAGGAGAGACCCAGTACTTC
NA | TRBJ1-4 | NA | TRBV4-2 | CASSREWDPNEKLFF | TGTGCCAGCAGCCGGGAGTGGGATCCTAATGAAAAACTGTTTTTT
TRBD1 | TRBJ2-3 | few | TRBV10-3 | CAIRDRGSDTQYF | TGTGCCATCAGGGACAGGGGCTCAGATACGCAGTATTTT
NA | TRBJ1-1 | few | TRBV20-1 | CSGGGSNTEAFF | TGCAGCGGCGGCGGTTCGAACACTGAAGCTTTCTTT
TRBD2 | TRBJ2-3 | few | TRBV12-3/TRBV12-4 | CASSLGLAGGSTDTQYF | TGTGCCAGCAGTTTAGGACTAGCGGGGGGGAGCACAGATACGCAGTATTTT